This T cell receptor beta chain was observed in a study of blood T cell repertoires in COVID-19. The CDR3 length is 15 residues. Germline lookup yields CDR1 MNHNS and CDR2 SASEGT. Deletions cut 2 bases from V and 5 bases from J, with 10 bases between. This clone came up once. TCRdb's copy holds only in-frame clones and misses some; the assay was immunoSEQ multiplex PCR. The table shows 200,000 or so clones, with 70% to 85% occurring only once. The sample consisted of peripheral blood. The TCR comes from a woman in her thirties with acute or convalescent COVID-19. This sequence joins TRBV6-1 and TRBJ1-6; perhaps TRBD1 as D (6 bases). CDR3 DNA: TGTGCCAGCAGTGAACAGGGGCGGGATAATTCACCCCTCCACTTT. This gives the protein CASSEQGRDNSPLHF.